These 27 T cell receptor beta chains came from one sample sequenced in a study of T cells in Graves' hyperthyroidism and ophthalmopathy. Amplification targeted TCR beta CDR3 regions from RNA transcripts. The HTBI set primed first-round TCR CDR3 RT-PCR. TCRdb used MiXCR to reprocess the multiplex PCR reads, holding one entry per CDR3 protein. The table includes about 320,000 distinct CDR3 sequences, approximately 16% detected once. The sequencing sample was made of blood. The receptors stem from a man aged 25 to 45 with Graves' hyperthyroidism.

This clonotype showed up many times. DNA for the CDR3: TGTGCCAGCAGTTCTTGGGGACAGAAGGAGACCCAGTACTTC. Encoded protein: CASSSWGQKETQYF. The V and J genes are TRBV6-1 and TRBJ2-5, with 7 bases lining up with TRBD1. The J segment lost 5 bases and the V segment lost 5 bases, leaving 8 bases of the junction unmatched. Germline-derived CDR1 and CDR2 are MNHNS and SASEGT. The CDR3 is 14 residues long.

This clonotype was recorded at least ten times. The V gene is TRBV11-2, the J gene TRBJ2-7; either TRBD1 or TRBD2 may supply D (5 bases each). Germline V gives CDR1 SGHAT, CDR2 FQNNGV. The CDR3 covers 15 residues. The V gene lost 3 bases and the J gene lost 3 bases, with 15 bases spanning the gap. The CDR3 region has the DNA TGTGCCAGCAGCTTTGGGGTGGGACGGGGCTACGAGCAGTACTTC. Protein: CASSFGVGRGYEQYF.

This clonotype appeared many times. The V call is TRBV6-2 or TRBV6-3, the J call TRBJ2-5; 11 bases fit TRBD1. The CDR3 is 15 amino acids. Germline-derived CDR1 and CDR2 are MNHEY and SVGEGT. J gave up 4 bases and V 6 bases, and 7 bases lay outside the gene matches. CDR3 nucleotides: TGTGCCAGCAGGATGCCCGGGACAGGGGGAGAGACCCAGTACTTC. Translated, it gives CASRMPGTGGETQYF.

CDR3: CASSDTGTAYNEQFF. CDR3 DNA: TGTGCCAGCAGTGATACCGGGACAGCATACAATGAGCAGTTCTTC. The chain carries TRBV6-1 and TRBJ2-1, with 7 bases that match TRBD1. Looked up from germline, CDR1 is MNHNS and CDR2 is SASEGT. Trimming at V came to 3 bases and at J to 4 bases, leaving 6 bases not matched to a gene. The CDR3 spans 15 residues.

This rearrangement joins TRBV14 to TRBJ1-1; tentative D call: TRBD1 (5 bases). CDR3 length: 16 residues. Trimming shortened V by 0 bases and J by 0 bases, and 11 bases separated the two germline ends. The V gene's germline CDR1 is SGHDN and CDR2 FVKESK. The CDR3 loop reads CASSQDGEGMNTEAFF. Here the CDR3 DNA reads TGTGCCAGCAGCCAAGACGGGGAGGGGATGAACACTGAAGCTTTCTTT. Based on the CDR3 plus reference TRBV14 and TRBJ1-1, the full variable domain is EAGVTQFPSHSVIEKGQTVTLRCDPISGHDNLYWYRRVMGKEIKFLLHFVKESKQDESGMPNNRFLAERTGGTYSTLKVQPAELEDSGVYFCASSQDGEGMNTEAFFGQGTRLTVV.

This clonotype appeared many times. The chain is built from TRBV6-1 and TRBJ2-1; D perhaps matches TRBD1 (6 bases). Deletions cut 6 bases from V and 5 bases from J, with 14 bases between. Per the germline V gene, CDR1 is MNHNS and CDR2 is SASEGT. The CDR3 is 14 amino acids. This CDR3 is CASSLIRQDNEQFF. CDR3 sequence (DNA): TGTGCCAGCAGCCTGATTCGACAGGACAATGAGCAGTTCTTC.

V and J are TRBV12-3 or TRBV12-4 and TRBJ2-7, with TRBD2 matching 16 bases. The CDR3 has 16 residues. Unmatched junction bases numbered 2, after V lost 6 bases and J lost 0 bases. For the CDR3, the DNA is TGTGCCAGCAGGGGACTAGCGGGAGGGACCTCCTACGAGCAGTACTTC. Translation gives CASRGLAGGTSYEQYF.

On this clonotype itself: A much larger clone differs by one base, so this may be a read error. The J gene is TRBJ2-2, the V gene TRBV2; 9 bases align to TRBD2. The germline V gene encodes CDR1 SNHLY and CDR2 FYNNEI. The CDR3 spans 15 residues. Written as DNA, the CDR3 is TGTACCAGCAGTGAGGGCGGGAGGGCCTCCGGGGAGCTGTTTTTT. Its translation: CTSSEGGRASGELFF.

This clonotype came up many times. The V gene is TRBV6-1, the J gene TRBJ1-2; D is unclear. Trimming stripped 6 bases from V and 0 bases from J, with 17 bases between. Germline CDR1 MNHNS, CDR2 SASEGT. CDR3 size: 16 residues. CDR3 amino acids: CASSSTLVQANYGYTF. In DNA form, the CDR3 reads TGTGCCAGCAGCTCCACATTGGTCCAAGCTAACTATGGCTACACCTTC.

V and J are TRBV5-1 and TRBJ2-1; perhaps TRBD1 as D (6 bases). V gave up 0 bases and J gave up 6 bases, with 10 bases separating them. CDR1 SGHRS and CDR2 YFSETQ come from the germline V gene. CDR3 size: 14 residues. CDR3 nucleotide sequence: TGCGCCAGCAGCTTGGTCCTCAGGGGCAATGAGCAGTTCTTC. Protein product: CASSLVLRGNEQFF.

This rearrangement joins TRBV12-3 or TRBV12-4 to TRBJ1-4; weak D call: TRBD1 (6 bases). Trimming cost V 3 bases and J 8 bases, with 13 bases left between them. This CDR3 is 14 amino acids long. The CDR3 DNA follows: TGTGCCAGCAGTTTCCGGGGGGCGGAAGAAAAACTGTTTTTT. It codes for CASSFRGAEEKLFF.

In this sample, this clonotype turned up many times. The chain carries TRBV5-8 and TRBJ1-4; D is perhaps TRBD1 (5 bases). CDR3 size: 16 residues. Germline CDR1 SGHTS, CDR2 YDEGEE. V was cut by 4 bases and J by 2 bases, with 15 bases left in between. The CDR3 reads CASSRGAALTNEKLFF. DNA for the CDR3: TGTGCCAGCAGCCGTGGGGCAGCCTTGACTAATGAAAAACTGTTTTTT.

This clonotype was seen ten or more times. The genes are TRBV18 and TRBJ2-7; 7 bases align to TRBD1. The germline V gene has CDR1 KGHSH and CDR2 LQKENI. The length of the CDR3 is 13 residues. V lost 9 bases, J lost 3 bases, and 8 bases stayed unmatched. CDR3: CASQWDRNYEQYF. The CDR3, as DNA: TGTGCCAGTCAGTGGGACAGAAACTACGAGCAGTACTTC.

This clonotype was seen repeatedly, ten times or more. The chain recombines TRBV28 with TRBJ1-5; TRBD1 matches 11 bases. This CDR3 contains 18 residues. V lost 7 bases, J lost 2 bases, and 13 bases stayed unmatched. Germline V lookup: CDR1 MDHEN, CDR2 SYDVKM. In nucleotides, the CDR3 is TGTGCCAGCACCTACCTCCGGGACAGGGGGTTTGGCAATCAGCCCCAGCATTTT. It yields the protein CASTYLRDRGFGNQPQHF.

The rearrangement joins TRBV28 to TRBJ1-2, with D possibly being TRBD1 (6 bases). Germline V gene data show CDR1 as MDHEN and CDR2 as SYDVKM. The V end was cut by 9 bases, the J end by 3 bases, with 14 bases between. This CDR3 is built from 13 residues. The CDR3 nucleotides read TGTGCCAGTCGGGGGGCGGGGTACTATGGCTACACCTTC. Its translation is CASRGAGYYGYTF.

The rearrangement links TRBV7-2 to TRBJ2-7; unclear D gene. V was pared by 5 bases and J by 0 bases, with 8 bases between. The germline CDR1 and CDR2 sequences are SGHTA and FQGNSA. The CDR3 loop spans 13 amino acids. In nucleotides, the CDR3 is TGTGCCAGCAGCCGAAGGAGCTCCTACGAGCAGTACTTC. Its protein is CASSRRSSYEQYF.

In this sample, this clonotype turned up many times. CDR3 in amino acids: CASRHFGLAERETQYF. CDR3 coding DNA: TGTGCCAGCAGACACTTCGGACTAGCGGAGAGGGAGACCCAGTACTTC. The chain recombines TRBV6-1 with TRBJ2-5, with 10 nucleotides matching TRBD2. The J segment lost 5 bases and the V segment lost 6 bases, leaving 12 bases of the junction unmatched. The CDR3 has 16 amino acids. Looked up from germline, CDR1 is MNHNS and CDR2 is SASEGT.

Ten or more counts support this clonotype. The gene calls are TRBV13 and TRBJ2-1; D is perhaps TRBD2 (6 bases). The CDR3 runs 11 residues. Germline V lookup: CDR1 PRHDT, CDR2 FYEKMQ (reference sequence). V lost 1 base and J lost 15, with 10 bases in between. The CDR3: CASSLAGVLFF. CDR3 nucleotides: TGTGCCAGCAGCTTAGCGGGAGTACTGTTCTTC.

This clonotype has ten or more counts. The chain combines TRBV4-1 with TRBJ2-7; D perhaps matches TRBD1 (6 bases). This CDR3 contains 14 residues. The ends were cut back, 4 bases at V and 3 bases at J, with 13 bases in the middle. Germline loops: CDR1 MGHRA, CDR2 YSYEKL. DNA for the CDR3: TGCGCCAGCAGCCTGGACAGCCAAAACTACGAGCAGTACTTC. Residues: CASSLDSQNYEQYF.

This clonotype occurred many times. The chain links TRBV18 to TRBJ2-1; D may be TRBD1 or TRBD2 (5 bases each). This CDR3 has 15 residues. Trimming took 3 bases from V and 0 from J, leaving 9 bases between them. Germline V gives CDR1 KGHSH, CDR2 LQKENI. CDR3 DNA sequence: TGTGCCAGCTCACCGGCAGGGAGCTCCTACAATGAGCAGTTCTTC. Translated, it gives CASSPAGSSYNEQFF.

This clonotype has more than one count but fewer than ten. This chain joins TRBV5-4 and TRBJ1-3; no definite D call. V shed 1 base and J shed 0 bases, with 5 bases lying between them. Germline values: CDR1 SGHNT, CDR2 YYREEE (reference sequence). There are 14 residues in the CDR3. CDR3 in amino acids: CASSLIGSGNTIYF. The CDR3 DNA reads as TGTGCCAGCAGCTTGATCGGCTCTGGAAACACCATATATTTT. The full variable domain, completed using reference TRBV5-4 and TRBJ1-3, is ETGVTQSPTHLIKTRGQQVTLRCSSQSGHNTVSWYQQALGQGPQFIFQYYREEENGRGNFPPRFSGLQFPNYSSELNVNALELDDSALYLCASSLIGSGNTIYFGEGSWLTVV.

This clonotype came up many times. V and J are TRBV2 and TRBJ2-2; 9 bases are a match to TRBD2. The length of the CDR3 is 16 residues. CDR1 and CDR2 from the germline V gene are SNHLY and FYNNEI. The trim removed 2 bases at V and 6 bases at J, leaving 7 bases unmatched. The CDR3 reads CASSEWAGGSPGELFF. The CDR3 region has the DNA TGTGCCAGCAGTGAATGGGCGGGAGGGTCCCCCGGGGAGCTGTTTTTT.

In its sample, this clonotype was seen many times. The rearrangement joins TRBV5-8 to TRBJ2-1, with 15 nucleotides matching TRBD2. This CDR3 is built from 15 residues. The V gene end was trimmed by 4 bases and the J gene end by 8 bases; junction bases not matched to a gene: 4. Germline V lookup: CDR1 SGHTS, CDR2 YDEGEE. CDR3 region: CASSRTSGRGDEQFF. The CDR3 DNA sequence: TGTGCCAGCAGCAGGACTAGCGGGAGGGGGGATGAGCAGTTCTTC.

Note on this clonotype: This may arise from a read error, as a much more abundant clone is one base away. This chain links TRBV19 with TRBJ1-5; perhaps TRBD1 as D (6 bases). This CDR3 has 17 amino acids. V dropped 4 bases and J dropped 3 bases, with 19 bases sitting between them. CDR1 and CDR2 from the germline V gene are LNHDA and SQIVND (reference sequence). The CDR3 is CASSTWTAGMNNQPQHF. The DNA of the CDR3 is TGTGCCAGTAGTACTTGGACAGCTGGAATGAACAATCAGCCCCAGCATTTT.

The V and J genes are TRBV6-1 and TRBJ2-5; TRBD1 might be the D (5 bases). V was clipped by 6 bases and J by 2 bases, with 10 bases between them. This CDR3 has 13 residues. Germline V gives CDR1 MNHNS, CDR2 SASEGT. CDR3 in DNA: TGTGCCAGCAGCGCAGGGTTTCAAGAGACCCAGTACTTC. The encoded protein is CASSAGFQETQYF.

This clonotype was detected many times. The chain combines TRBV2 with TRBJ1-1; D is perhaps TRBD1 (6 bases). CDR1 and CDR2 from the germline V gene are SNHLY and FYNNEI. Trimming stripped 6 bases from V and 3 bases from J, with 14 bases between. The CDR3 is made up of 14 amino acids. CDR3: CASRIDRSYTEAFF. The CDR3 DNA follows: TGTGCCAGCAGGATTGACAGGTCCTACACTGAAGCTTTCTTT.

The chain combines TRBV12-3 or TRBV12-4 with TRBJ1-5, with D tentatively TRBD1 (6 bases). CDR3 length: 15 residues. Trimming stripped 4 bases from V and 7 bases from J, with 17 bases between. DNA of the CDR3: TGTGCCAGCAGTTGGGGAGGGGGGGCAAGGCAGCCCCAGCATTTT. Translating gives CASSWGGGARQPQHF.